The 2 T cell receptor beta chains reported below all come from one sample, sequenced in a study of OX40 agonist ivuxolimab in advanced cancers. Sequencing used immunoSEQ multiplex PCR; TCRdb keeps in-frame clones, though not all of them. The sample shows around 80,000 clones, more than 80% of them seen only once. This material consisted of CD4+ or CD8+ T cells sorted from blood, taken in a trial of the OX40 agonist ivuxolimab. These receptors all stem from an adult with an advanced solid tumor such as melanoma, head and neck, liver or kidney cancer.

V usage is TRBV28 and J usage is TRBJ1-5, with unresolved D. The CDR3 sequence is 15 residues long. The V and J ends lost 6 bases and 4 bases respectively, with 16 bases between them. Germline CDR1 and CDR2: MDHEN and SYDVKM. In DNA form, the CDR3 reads TGTGCCAGCAGAGAGGACCCCATCGGAAATCAGCCCCAGCATTTT. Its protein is CASREDPIGNQPQHF.

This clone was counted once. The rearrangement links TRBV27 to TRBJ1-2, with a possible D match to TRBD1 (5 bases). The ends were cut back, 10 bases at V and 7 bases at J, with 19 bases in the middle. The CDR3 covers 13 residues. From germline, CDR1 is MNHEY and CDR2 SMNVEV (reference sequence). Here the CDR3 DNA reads TGTGCCAATACCCGGGGCGCAGGGTGTGGCTACACCTTC. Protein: CANTRGAGCGYTF.